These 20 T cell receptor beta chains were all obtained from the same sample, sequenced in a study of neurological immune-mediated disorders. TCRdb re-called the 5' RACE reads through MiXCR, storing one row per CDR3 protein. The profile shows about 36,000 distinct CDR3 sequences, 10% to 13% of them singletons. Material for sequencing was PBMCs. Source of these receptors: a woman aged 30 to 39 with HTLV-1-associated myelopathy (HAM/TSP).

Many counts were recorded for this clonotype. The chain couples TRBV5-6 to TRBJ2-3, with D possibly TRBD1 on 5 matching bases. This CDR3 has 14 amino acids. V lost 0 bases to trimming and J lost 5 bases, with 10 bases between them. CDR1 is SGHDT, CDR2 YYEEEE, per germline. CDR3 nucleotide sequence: TGTGCCAGCAGCTTGGAAGGGGATGAAGATACGCAGTATTTT. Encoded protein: CASSLEGDEDTQYF.

In DNA form, the CDR3 reads TGTGCCAGCAGGCAGTCCCATAGCAATCAGCCCCAGCATTTT. This encodes CASRQSHSNQPQHF. This chain connects TRBV12-3 or TRBV12-4 to TRBJ1-5, with unresolved D. With 6 bases removed from V and 0 bases from J, the gap between germline ends came to 9 bases. The CDR3 covers 14 residues.

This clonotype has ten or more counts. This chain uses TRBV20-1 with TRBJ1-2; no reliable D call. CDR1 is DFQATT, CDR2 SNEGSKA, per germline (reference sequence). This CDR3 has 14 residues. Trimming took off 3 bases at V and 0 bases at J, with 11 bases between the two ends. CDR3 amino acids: CSARLGSPNYGYTF. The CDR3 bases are TGCAGTGCTAGGCTAGGATCTCCTAACTATGGCTACACCTTC.

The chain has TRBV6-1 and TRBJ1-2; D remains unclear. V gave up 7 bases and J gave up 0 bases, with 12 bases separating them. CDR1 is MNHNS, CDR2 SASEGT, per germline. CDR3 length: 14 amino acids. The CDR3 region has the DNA TGTGCCAGCAAGAAAGAGGGAACTAACTATGGCTACACCTTC. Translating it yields CASKKEGTNYGYTF.

As DNA, the CDR3 is TGTGCCAGCAGCTTGGGACCGAAGAACACCGGGGAGCTGTTTTTT. Protein product: CASSLGPKNTGELFF. The rearrangement links TRBV5-5 to TRBJ2-2; D uncertain. V was pared by 0 bases and J by 1 base, with 7 bases between. The germline gives CDR1 SGHKS, CDR2 YYEKEE (reference sequence). CDR3 size: 15 residues.

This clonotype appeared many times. The CDR3 region has the DNA TGCAGTGCTAGCCGGCTCTCTGGAAACACCATATATTTT. It codes for CSASRLSGNTIYF. The genes are TRBV20-1 and TRBJ1-3; D remains unclear. Trimming left V 3 bases short and J 0 bases short, with 6 bases between. The V gene's germline CDR1 is DFQATT and CDR2 SNEGSKA (reference sequence). This CDR3 contains 13 residues.

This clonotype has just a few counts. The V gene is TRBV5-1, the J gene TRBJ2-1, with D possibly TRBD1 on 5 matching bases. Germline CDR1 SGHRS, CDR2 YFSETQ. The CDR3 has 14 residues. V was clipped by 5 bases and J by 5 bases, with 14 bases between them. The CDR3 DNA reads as TGCGCCAGCAGTATAATGGGCAGGGACAATGAGCAGTTCTTC. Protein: CASSIMGRDNEQFF.

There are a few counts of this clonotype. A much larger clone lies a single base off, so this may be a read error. CDR3 protein: CASSQAGENQTQHF. The CDR3 region has the DNA TGTGCCAGCAGCCAAGCAGGGGAGAATCAGACCCAGCATTTT. The rearrangement links TRBV4-2 to TRBJ1-5; the D gene is possibly TRBD1 (6 bases). The length of the CDR3 is 14 residues. CDR1 is LGHNA and CDR2 is YNFKEQ in the germline V gene.

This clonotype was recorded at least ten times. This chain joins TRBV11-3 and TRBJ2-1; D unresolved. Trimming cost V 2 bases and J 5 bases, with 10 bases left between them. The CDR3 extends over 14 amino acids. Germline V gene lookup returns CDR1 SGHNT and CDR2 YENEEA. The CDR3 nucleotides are TGTGCCAGCAGCTTACGGTCAGGCAACAATGAGCAGTTCTTC. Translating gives CASSLRSGNNEQFF.

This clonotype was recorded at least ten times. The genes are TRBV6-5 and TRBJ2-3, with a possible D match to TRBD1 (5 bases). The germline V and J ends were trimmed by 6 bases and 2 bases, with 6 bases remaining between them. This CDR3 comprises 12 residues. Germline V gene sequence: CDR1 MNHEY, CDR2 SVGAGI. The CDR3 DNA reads TGTGCCAGCAGGGACATCACAGATACGCAGTATTTT. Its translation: CASRDITDTQYF.

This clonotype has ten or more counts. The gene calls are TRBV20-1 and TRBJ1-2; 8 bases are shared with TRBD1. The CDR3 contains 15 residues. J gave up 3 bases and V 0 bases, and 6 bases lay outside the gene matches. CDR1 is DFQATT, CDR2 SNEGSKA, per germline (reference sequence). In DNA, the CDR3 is TGCAGTGCTAGAGATCGGACAGGGCTCCACTATGGCTACACCTTC. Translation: CSARDRTGLHYGYTF.

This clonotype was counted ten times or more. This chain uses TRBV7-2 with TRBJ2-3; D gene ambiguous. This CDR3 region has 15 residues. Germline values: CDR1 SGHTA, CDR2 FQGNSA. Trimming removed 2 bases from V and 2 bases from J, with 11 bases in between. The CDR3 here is CASSLMAYNTDTQYF. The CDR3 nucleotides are TGTGCCAGCAGCTTAATGGCTTACAACACAGATACGCAGTATTTT. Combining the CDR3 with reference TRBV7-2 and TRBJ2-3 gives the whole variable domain GAGVSQSPSNKVTEKGKDVELRCDPISGHTALYWYRQSLGQGLEFLIYFQGNSAPDKSGLPSDRFSAERTGGSVSTLTIQRTQQEDSAVYLCASSLMAYNTDTQYFGPGTRLTVL.

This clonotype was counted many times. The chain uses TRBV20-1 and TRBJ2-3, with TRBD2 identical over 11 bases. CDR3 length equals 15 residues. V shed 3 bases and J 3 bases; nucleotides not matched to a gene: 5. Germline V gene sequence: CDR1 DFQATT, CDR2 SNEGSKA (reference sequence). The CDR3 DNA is TGCAGTGCTAGGTTGACTAGCGGGGTTACAGATACGCAGTATTTT. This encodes CSARLTSGVTDTQYF.

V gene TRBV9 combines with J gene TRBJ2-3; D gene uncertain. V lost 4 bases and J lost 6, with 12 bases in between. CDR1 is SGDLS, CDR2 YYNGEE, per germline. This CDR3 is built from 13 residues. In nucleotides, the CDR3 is TGTGCCAGCAGCCACCGGAAGCCGGATACGCAGTATTTT. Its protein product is CASSHRKPDTQYF.

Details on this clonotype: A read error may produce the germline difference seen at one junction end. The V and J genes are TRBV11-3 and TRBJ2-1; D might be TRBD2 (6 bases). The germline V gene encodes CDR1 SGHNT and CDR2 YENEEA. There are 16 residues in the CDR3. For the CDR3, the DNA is TGTGCCAGCAGCTTAGATGGCGGGGCGATCTACAGTGAGCAGTTCTTC. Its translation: CASSLDGGAIYSEQFF.

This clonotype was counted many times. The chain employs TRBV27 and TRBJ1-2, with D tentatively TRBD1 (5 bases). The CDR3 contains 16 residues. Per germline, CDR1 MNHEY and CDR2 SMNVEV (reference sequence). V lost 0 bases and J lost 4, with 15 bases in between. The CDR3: CASSLSISGRPYGYTF. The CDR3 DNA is TGTGCCAGCAGTTTATCGATTTCAGGGAGACCCTATGGCTACACCTTC.

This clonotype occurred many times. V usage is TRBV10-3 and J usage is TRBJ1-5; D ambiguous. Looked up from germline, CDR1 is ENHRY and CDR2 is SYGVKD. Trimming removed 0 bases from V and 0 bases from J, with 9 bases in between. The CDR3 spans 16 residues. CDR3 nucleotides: TGTGCCATCAGTGAGTCCAGACAATATAGCAATCAGCCCCAGCATTTT. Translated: CAISESRQYSNQPQHF.

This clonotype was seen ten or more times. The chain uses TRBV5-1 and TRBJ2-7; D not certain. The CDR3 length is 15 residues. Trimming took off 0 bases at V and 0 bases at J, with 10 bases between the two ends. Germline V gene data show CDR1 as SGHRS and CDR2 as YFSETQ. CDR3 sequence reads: CASSLGGSNSYEQYF. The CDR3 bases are TGCGCCAGCAGCTTGGGCGGCAGTAACTCCTACGAGCAGTACTTC.

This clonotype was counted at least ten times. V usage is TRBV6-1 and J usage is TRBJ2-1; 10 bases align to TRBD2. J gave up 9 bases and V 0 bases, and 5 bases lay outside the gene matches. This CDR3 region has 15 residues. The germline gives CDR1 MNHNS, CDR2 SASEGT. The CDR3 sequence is CASSEALAGAGEQFF. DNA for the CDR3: TGTGCCAGCAGTGAAGCTCTAGCGGGGGCAGGTGAGCAGTTCTTC.

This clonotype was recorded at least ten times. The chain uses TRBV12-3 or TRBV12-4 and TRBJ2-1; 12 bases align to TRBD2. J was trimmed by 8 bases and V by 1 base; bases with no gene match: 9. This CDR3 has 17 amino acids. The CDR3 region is CASSLGGRTSGVDEQFF. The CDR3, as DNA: TGTGCCAGCAGTTTAGGTGGACGGACTAGCGGGGTTGATGAGCAGTTCTTC.